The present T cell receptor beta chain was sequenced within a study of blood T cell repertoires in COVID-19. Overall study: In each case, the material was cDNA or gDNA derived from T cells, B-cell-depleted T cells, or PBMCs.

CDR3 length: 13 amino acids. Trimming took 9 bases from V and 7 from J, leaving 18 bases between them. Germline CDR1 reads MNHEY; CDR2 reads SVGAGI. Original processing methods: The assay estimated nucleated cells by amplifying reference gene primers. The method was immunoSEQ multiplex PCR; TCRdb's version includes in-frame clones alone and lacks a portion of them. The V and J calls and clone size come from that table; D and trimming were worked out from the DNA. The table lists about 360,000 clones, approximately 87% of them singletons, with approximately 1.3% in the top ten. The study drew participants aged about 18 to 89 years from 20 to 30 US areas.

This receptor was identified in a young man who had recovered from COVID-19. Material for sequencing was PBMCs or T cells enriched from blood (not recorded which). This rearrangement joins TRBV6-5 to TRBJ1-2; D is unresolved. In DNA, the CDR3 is TGTGCCAGGGAAAGGGCGGTGCGGGGTGGCTACACCTTC. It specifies CARERAVRGGYTF.